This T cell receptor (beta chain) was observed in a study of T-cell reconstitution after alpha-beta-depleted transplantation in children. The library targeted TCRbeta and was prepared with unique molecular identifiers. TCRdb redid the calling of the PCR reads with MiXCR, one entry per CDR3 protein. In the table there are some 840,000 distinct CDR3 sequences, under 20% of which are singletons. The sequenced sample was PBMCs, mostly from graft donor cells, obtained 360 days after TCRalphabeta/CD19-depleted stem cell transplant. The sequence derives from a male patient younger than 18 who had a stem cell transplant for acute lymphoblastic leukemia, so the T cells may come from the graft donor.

The CDR3 DNA follows: TGTGCCAGCAGCCGCTTTGACGAGCAGTACTTC. Translation gives CASSRFDEQYF. The genes are TRBV12-3 or TRBV12-4 and TRBJ2-7, with D uncertain. The length of the CDR3 is 11 residues. V was cut by 6 bases and J by 5 bases, with 8 bases left in between.